These 26 T cell receptor beta chains share one sample of origin, sequenced in a study of T cell clonality in common variable immunodeficiency. General observations from the study: Fewer deletions and N-nucleotide insertions were reportedly seen in common variable immunodeficiency TCR beta sequences.

Profiling relied on immunoSEQ multiplex PCR, and the TCRdb table lists in-frame clones only, not all of them. This sample has tens of thousands of clones, each found more than once. No antigen has been assigned to these receptors. The sequenced sample consisted of peripheral blood mononuclear cells. All receptors come from a human donor with common variable immunodeficiency.

This clone has a handful of counts. The read is 3 residues too short to cover the CDR3 end, so that end is filled in from the germline J gene. The chain joins TRBV5-4 to TRBJ2-7; tentative D call: TRBD1 (6 bases). With 0 bases removed from V and 3 bases from J, the gap between germline ends came to 10 bases. The CDR3 extends over 14 amino acids. Germline lookup yields CDR1 SGHNT and CDR2 YYREEE (reference sequence). CDR3: CASSLGTEFYEQYF. Partial CDR3 DNA: TGTGCCAGCAGCTTGGGGACAGAATTCTACGAG. The complete variable domain, with remaining parts taken from reference TRBV5-4 and TRBJ2-7, reads ETGVTQSPTHLIKTRGQQVTLRCSSQSGHNTVSWYQQALGQGPQFIFQYYREEENGRGNFPPRFSGLQFPNYSSELNVNALELDDSALYLCASSLGTEFYEQYFGPGTRLTVT.

This clone was detected ten times or more. The read terminates 3 residues ahead of where the CDR3 ends, so the germline J gene completes it. The chain carries TRBV30 and TRBJ1-6; tentative D call: TRBD1 (5 bases). Per germline, CDR1 GTSNPN and CDR2 SVGIG (reference sequence). The CDR3 runs to 14 residues. V was shortened by 0 bases and J by 7 bases, with 10 bases between the two germline ends. CDR3 bases read: TGTGCCTGGAGTGTTGGGGCTGGCAATTCACCC. Encoded protein: CAWSVGAGNSP. The CDR3 as a whole reads CAWSVGAGNSPLHF.

This clone was observed at least ten times. The read ends 3 residues before the CDR3 terminus; that terminus is restored from the germline J gene. The chain uses TRBV19 and TRBJ2-1; 13 positions match TRBD2. V lost 10 bases and J lost 9; bases outside the gene matches: 9. Germline V CDR1 and CDR2: LNHDA, SQIVND (reference sequence). This CDR3 has 14 residues. Partial CDR3 DNA: TGTGCCACTACTGGGACTAGCGGGAATATTGAG. Its protein is CATTGTSGNIE. The complete CDR3 sequence is CATTGTSGNIEQFF.

Concerning this clone itself: The read finishes 3 residues shy of the CDR3 end, and the germline J gene is used to complete it. The J gene is TRBJ1-6, the V gene TRBV20-1; D remains ambiguous. This CDR3 region has 12 residues. The ends were cut back, 1 base at V and 7 bases at J, with 5 bases in the middle. The germline CDR1 and CDR2 sequences are DFQATT and SNEGSKA (reference sequence). The CDR3 DNA, read in part, is TGCAGTGCTAGAGGACAAAATTCACCC. This gives the protein CSARGQNSP. The complete CDR3 sequence is CSARGQNSPLHF.

This clone was seen only a few times. The observed sequence ends 3 residues before the CDR3 terminus, with the missing tail filled in from the germline J gene. The chain combines TRBV6-2 or TRBV6-3 with TRBJ2-5; 9 nucleotides match TRBD1. This CDR3 spans 15 amino acids. Per the germline V gene, CDR1 is MNHEY and CDR2 is SVGEGT. V was pared by 5 bases and J by 5 bases, with 9 bases of the junction left unmatched. CDR3 protein: CASSTPGQGFETQYF. CDR3 DNA (partial): TGTGCCAGCAGTACGCCGGGACAGGGTTTCGAGACC.

Details on this clone: The read ends 3 residues early relative to the CDR3; the germline J gene fills the gap. The chain is built from TRBV2 and TRBJ2-2; a weak D match, TRBD2 (7 bases). Trimming pared 6 bases from V and 4 bases from J, leaving 15 bases between. In germline, CDR1 is SNHLY, CDR2 FYNNEI. The CDR3 contains 15 residues. CDR3 DNA, as far as it was read: TGTGCCAGCAGGGGGGCAGGGAGGGGCACCGGGGAG. Its protein is CASRGAGRGTGE. The CDR3 reads in full as CASRGAGRGTGELFF.

This clone occurred many times. The read finishes 3 residues shy of the CDR3 end, and the germline J gene is used to complete it. V is TRBV29-1 and J is TRBJ2-7, with TRBD2 identical over 13 bases. From germline, CDR1 is SQVTM and CDR2 ANQGSEA. V gave up 3 bases and J gave up 2 bases; unmatched junction bases: 10. This CDR3 has 17 residues. The CDR3 spells CSVETSGRTGAPYEQYF. CDR3 bases read: TGCAGCGTTGAGACTAGCGGGAGGACCGGTGCCCCCTACGAG.

This clone was seen a few times. The CDR3 end lies 3 residues beyond the end of the read and is filled in from the germline J gene. V usage is TRBV7-2 and J usage is TRBJ2-3; D may be TRBD1 (6 bases). CDR3 size: 12 residues. Looked up from germline, CDR1 is SGHTA and CDR2 is FQGNSA. Trimming took 5 bases from V and 6 from J, leaving 9 bases between them. CDR3 residues: CASSPGEDTQYF. The DNA read from the CDR3 is TGTGCCAGCAGCCCAGGGGAGGATACG.

This clone was seen repeatedly, ten times or more. The sequenced fragment ends 3 residues before the CDR3 boundary, so the rest is inferred from the germline J gene. The V gene is TRBV13, the J gene TRBJ1-4; 12 bases match TRBD1. Germline values: CDR1 PRHDT, CDR2 FYEKMQ (reference sequence). Unmatched junction bases numbered 10, after V lost 5 bases and J lost 6 bases. The length of the CDR3 is 17 residues. The CDR3 loop is CASSQSGQGAMYEKLFF. The CDR3 bases that were read are TGTGCCAGCAGCCAGTCGGGACAGGGGGCAATGTATGAAAAA.

The sample holds a few counts of this clone. The CDR3 region is CASSETVWSGADYGYTF. The part of the CDR3 DNA that was read is TGTGCCAGCAGTGAAACTGTTTGGTCAGGGGCGGACTATGGC. V usage is TRBV6-1 and J usage is TRBJ1-2, with D perhaps TRBD1 (6 bases). The read ends 3 residues before the CDR3 terminus; that terminus is restored from the germline J gene. The V and J ends lost 2 bases and 3 bases respectively, with 19 bases between them. Per germline, CDR1 MNHNS and CDR2 SASEGT. The CDR3 length is 17 residues.

On this clone itself: With the read ending 3 residues before the CDR3 end, the germline J gene is used to fill in that end. The chain links TRBV7-9 to TRBJ1-3, with D unresolved. V lost 5 bases, J lost 0 bases, and 5 bases lay in between. The CDR3 consists of 13 residues. Germline loops: CDR1 SEHNR, CDR2 FQNEAQ (reference sequence). The DNA read from the CDR3 is TGTGCCAGCAGCCTCCGCTCTGGAAACACC. This translates into CASSLRSGNT. The CDR3, in full, reads CASSLRSGNTIYF.

This clone was seen only a few times. The DNA ends 3 residues before the CDR3 does, and the rest of the CDR3 is filled in from the germline J gene. The V and J genes are TRBV2 and TRBJ2-2, with D unresolved. CDR3 size: 14 residues. Germline CDR1 and CDR2: SNHLY and FYNNEI. V was shortened by 3 bases and J by 4 bases, with 9 bases between the two germline ends. This CDR3 is CASSEVSGTGELFF. CDR3 DNA (partial): TGTGCCAGCAGTGAGGTATCCGGCACCGGGGAG.

This clone has at least ten counts. The sequenced CDR3 bases are TGTGCCAGCAGCTTGACAGGGTACAACTATGGC. It encodes CASSLTGYNYG. The full CDR3 protein is CASSLTGYNYGYTF. The rearrangement links TRBV7-2 to TRBJ1-2, with 7 bases fitting TRBD1. The DNA ends 3 residues before the CDR3 does, and the rest of the CDR3 is filled in from the germline J gene. The CDR3 runs 14 residues. Per germline, CDR1 SGHTA and CDR2 FQGNSA. V was pared by 3 bases and J by 2 bases, with 3 bases of the junction left unmatched.

This clone was picked up a small number of times. The read finishes 3 residues shy of the CDR3 end, and the germline J gene is used to complete it. The rearrangement joins TRBV6-1 to TRBJ2-1, with TRBD1 identical over 9 bases. The germline CDR1 and CDR2 sequences are MNHNS and SASEGT. This CDR3 is 15 amino acids long. V gave up 4 bases and J gave up 8 bases; unmatched junction bases: 9. The CDR3 region is CASSARDREWDEQFF. The sequenced CDR3 bases are TGTGCCAGCAGTGCCCGGGACAGGGAGTGGGATGAG.

This clone was observed at least ten times. The sequenced fragment ends 3 residues before the CDR3 boundary, so the rest is inferred from the germline J gene. This chain joins TRBV20-1 and TRBJ2-7; a weak D match, TRBD1 (6 bases). Germline CDR1 and CDR2: DFQATT and SNEGSKA (reference sequence). Trimming cost V 2 bases and J 3 bases, with 17 bases left between them. CDR3 length equals 15 residues. The CDR3 reads CSARRPQGSGYEQYF. Incomplete CDR3 DNA: TGCAGTGCTAGACGACCCCAGGGGAGTGGCTACGAG.

This clone was seen many times. Read data end 3 residues before the CDR3 end; the end is taken from the germline J gene. The chain uses TRBV30 and TRBJ1-3; D gene ambiguous. Between the trimmed V and J ends, which lost 1 base and 3 bases, there was a span of 13 bases. Germline-derived CDR1 and CDR2 are GTSNPN and SVGIG (reference sequence). The CDR3 is made up of 15 amino acids. The sequenced CDR3 bases are TGTGCCTGGAGTGGCCAAGGTGGCGGTGGAAACACC. Translation: CAWSGQGGGGNT. The full CDR3 sequence reads CAWSGQGGGGNTIYF.

Of note for this clone: The observed sequence ends 3 residues before the CDR3 terminus, with the missing tail filled in from the germline J gene. The chain carries TRBV7-6 and TRBJ2-7, with 8 bases identical to TRBD1. In germline, CDR1 is SGHVS, CDR2 FNYEAQ. The CDR3 covers 14 residues. The V gene end was trimmed by 5 bases and the J gene end by 2 bases; junction bases not matched to a gene: 5. The covered CDR3 bases are TGTGCCAGCAGCCACGGACAGGGCCCCTACGAG. Amino acid sequence: CASSHGQGPYE. The entire CDR3 sequence reads CASSHGQGPYEQYF.

This clone was observed many times. The read finishes 3 residues shy of the CDR3 end, and the germline J gene is used to complete it. V and J are TRBV29-1 and TRBJ1-2, with a tentative D call TRBD1 (6 bases). CDR3 length equals 13 residues. V lost 6 bases and J 1 base, leaving 12 bases between the germline ends. Per the germline V gene, CDR1 is SQVTM and CDR2 is ANQGSEA. CDR3 in amino acids: CSVLRTVNYGYTF. The sequenced CDR3 bases are TGCAGCGTCCTGAGGACAGTTAACTATGGC.

To note about this clone: The read stops 3 residues short of the end of the CDR3; the missing end is completed from the germline J gene. Other DNA sequences in the sample encode the same CDR3. The chain links TRBV18 to TRBJ1-2, with 7 bases identical to TRBD1. J lost 3 bases, V lost 1 base, and 5 bases had no gene match. CDR1 and CDR2 from the germline V gene are KGHSH and LQKENI. The CDR3 spans 15 residues. This CDR3 reads CASSPRGDRYYGYTF. Incomplete CDR3 DNA: TGTGCCAGCTCACCACGGGGGGACAGATACTATGGC.

This clone has a count of ten or more. Additional DNA sequences in this sample encode the identical CDR3. The CDR3 reads CASSLGGGNTEAFF. The CDR3 bases that were read are TGCGCCAGCAGCTTAGGCGGCGGGAACACTGAA. V usage is TRBV5-1 and J usage is TRBJ1-1, with D unclear. The read finishes 3 residues shy of the CDR3 end, and the germline J gene is used to complete it. Trimming pared 2 bases from V and 1 base from J, leaving 9 bases between. CDR1 SGHRS and CDR2 YFSETQ come from the germline V gene. There are 14 residues in the CDR3.

A remark on this clone: Read data end 3 residues before the CDR3 end; the end is taken from the germline J gene. This sequence joins TRBV19 and TRBJ1-5; the match to TRBD1 covers 8 bases. V lost 6 bases and J lost 6; bases outside the gene matches: 13. CDR3 length equals 16 residues. Germline-derived CDR1 and CDR2 are LNHDA and SQIVND (reference sequence). The CDR3 spells CASRLSTGALGQPQHF. Incomplete CDR3 DNA: TGTGCCAGTAGACTGTCGACAGGGGCGCTGGGTCAGCCC.

This clone was recorded at least ten times. The CDR3 end is not reached by the read, which stops 3 residues before it; the germline J gene fills it in. J is TRBJ1-6 and V is TRBV11-2, with D tentatively TRBD1 (5 bases). The germline V gene has CDR1 SGHAT and CDR2 FQNNGV. Between the trimmed V and J ends, which lost 2 bases and 3 bases, there was a span of 8 bases. There are 15 residues in the CDR3. The covered CDR3 bases are TGTGCCAGCAGCTTACAGGGTTTCTATAATTCACCC. It specifies CASSLQGFYNSP. The entire CDR3 sequence reads CASSLQGFYNSPLHF.

As to this clone: The read ends 3 residues before the CDR3 terminus; that terminus is restored from the germline J gene. The chain combines TRBV19 with TRBJ1-5, with D unclear. Trimming took off 0 bases at V and 2 bases at J, with 5 bases between the two ends. Germline lookup yields CDR1 LNHDA and CDR2 SQIVND (reference sequence). This CDR3 comprises 14 residues. Partial CDR3 DNA: TGTGCCAGTAGTATAGATACAGGCAATCAGCCC. This translates into CASSIDTGNQP. In full, the CDR3 reads CASSIDTGNQPQHF.

There are a few counts of this clone. The CDR3 end falls 3 residues outside the read, so it is completed with the germline J gene. This chain connects TRBV18 to TRBJ1-4; D not certain. The germline V gene has CDR1 KGHSH and CDR2 LQKENI. The CDR3 totals 15 residues. The part of the CDR3 DNA that was read is TGTGCCAGCTCACCAGCGCTAGGCAGTACCGGGGAA. It codes for CASSPALGSTGE. The CDR3 in its entirety is CASSPALGSTGELFF.

This clone was seen ten or more times. The read gets to within 3 residues of the CDR3 end, and the germline J gene fills in the rest. The chain uses TRBV6-4 and TRBJ2-1; D is possibly TRBD2 (5 bases). CDR3 length: 13 amino acids. Looked up from germline, CDR1 is MRHNA and CDR2 is SNTAGT. V lost 6 bases and J lost 4, with 10 bases in between. Partial CDR3 DNA: TGTGCCAGCAGCTCCGGGGAATACAATGAG. Translation gives CASSSGEYNE. The CDR3 reads in full as CASSSGEYNEQFF.

This clone has a count of ten or more. Read coverage stops 3 residues before the CDR3 terminus; the germline J gene supplies the remainder. The chain carries TRBV20-1 and TRBJ2-1, with 10 nucleotides matching TRBD2. The germline V gene encodes CDR1 DFQATT and CDR2 SNEGSKA (reference sequence). V lost 6 bases, J lost 8 bases, and 19 bases stayed unmatched. This CDR3 spans 17 amino acids. The sequenced part of the CDR3 DNA is TGCAGTGCCCTGGGGCTAGCGGGAGTCTCTGTGGGCGATGAG. As protein: CSALGLAGVSVGDE. The complete CDR3 sequence is CSALGLAGVSVGDEQFF.